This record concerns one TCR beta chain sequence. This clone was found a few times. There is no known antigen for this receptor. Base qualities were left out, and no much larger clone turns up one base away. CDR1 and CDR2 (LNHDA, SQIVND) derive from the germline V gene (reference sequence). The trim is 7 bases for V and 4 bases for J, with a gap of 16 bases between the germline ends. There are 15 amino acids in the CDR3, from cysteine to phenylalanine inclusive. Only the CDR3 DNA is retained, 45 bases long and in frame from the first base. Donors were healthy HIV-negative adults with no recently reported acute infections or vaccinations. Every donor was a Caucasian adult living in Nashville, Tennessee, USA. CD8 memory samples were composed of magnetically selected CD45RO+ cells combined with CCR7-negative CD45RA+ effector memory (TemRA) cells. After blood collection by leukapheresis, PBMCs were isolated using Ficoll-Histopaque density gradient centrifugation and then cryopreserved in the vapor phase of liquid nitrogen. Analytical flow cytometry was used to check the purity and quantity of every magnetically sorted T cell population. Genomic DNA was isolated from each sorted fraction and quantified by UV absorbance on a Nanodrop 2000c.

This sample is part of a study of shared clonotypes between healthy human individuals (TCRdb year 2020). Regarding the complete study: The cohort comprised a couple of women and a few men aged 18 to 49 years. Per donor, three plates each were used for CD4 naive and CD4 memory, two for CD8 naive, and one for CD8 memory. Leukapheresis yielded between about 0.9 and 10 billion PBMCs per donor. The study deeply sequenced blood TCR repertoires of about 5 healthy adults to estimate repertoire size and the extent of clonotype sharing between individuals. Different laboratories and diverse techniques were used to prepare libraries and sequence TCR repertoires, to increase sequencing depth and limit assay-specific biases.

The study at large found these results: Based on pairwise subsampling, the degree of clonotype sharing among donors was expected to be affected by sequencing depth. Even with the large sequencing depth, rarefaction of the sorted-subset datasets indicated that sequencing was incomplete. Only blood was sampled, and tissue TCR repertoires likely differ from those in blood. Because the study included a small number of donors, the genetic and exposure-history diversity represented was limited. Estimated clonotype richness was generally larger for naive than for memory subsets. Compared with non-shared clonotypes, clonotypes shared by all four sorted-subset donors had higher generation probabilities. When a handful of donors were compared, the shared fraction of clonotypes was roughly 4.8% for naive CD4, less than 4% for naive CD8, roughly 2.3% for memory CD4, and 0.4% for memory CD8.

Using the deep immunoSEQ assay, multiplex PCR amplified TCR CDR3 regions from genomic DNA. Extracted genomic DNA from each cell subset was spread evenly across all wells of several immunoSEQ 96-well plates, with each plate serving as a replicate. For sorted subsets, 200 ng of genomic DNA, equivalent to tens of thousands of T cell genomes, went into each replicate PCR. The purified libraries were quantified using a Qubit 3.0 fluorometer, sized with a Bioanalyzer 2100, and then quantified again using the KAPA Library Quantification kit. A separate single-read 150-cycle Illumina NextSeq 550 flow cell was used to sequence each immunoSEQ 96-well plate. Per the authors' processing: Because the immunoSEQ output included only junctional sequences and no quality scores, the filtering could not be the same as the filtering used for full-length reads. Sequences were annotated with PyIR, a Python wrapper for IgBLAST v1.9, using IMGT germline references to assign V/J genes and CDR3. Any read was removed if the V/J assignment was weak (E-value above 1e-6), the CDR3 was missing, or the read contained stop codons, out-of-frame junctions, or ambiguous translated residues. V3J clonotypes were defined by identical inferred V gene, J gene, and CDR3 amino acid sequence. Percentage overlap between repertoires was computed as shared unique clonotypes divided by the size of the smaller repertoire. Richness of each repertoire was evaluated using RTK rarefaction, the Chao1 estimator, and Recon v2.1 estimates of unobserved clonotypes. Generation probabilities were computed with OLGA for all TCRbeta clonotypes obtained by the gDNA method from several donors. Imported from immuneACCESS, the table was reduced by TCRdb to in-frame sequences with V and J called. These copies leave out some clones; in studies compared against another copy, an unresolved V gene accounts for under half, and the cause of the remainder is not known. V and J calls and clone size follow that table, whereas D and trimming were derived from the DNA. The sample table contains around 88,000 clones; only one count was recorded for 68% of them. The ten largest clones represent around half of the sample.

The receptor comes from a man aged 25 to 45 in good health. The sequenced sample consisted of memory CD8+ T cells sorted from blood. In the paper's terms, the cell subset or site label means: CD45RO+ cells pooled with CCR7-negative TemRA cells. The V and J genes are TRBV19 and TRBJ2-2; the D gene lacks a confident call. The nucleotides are TGTGCCAGTAAGGTGGGCAGAGAGATCACCGGGGAGCTGTTTTTT. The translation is CASKVGREITGELFF.